One sample yielded the 18 T cell receptor beta chains listed below, sequenced in a study of PD-1 blockade in classical Hodgkin lymphoma. The table came from immunoSEQ multiplex PCR; TCRdb's copy has only in-frame clones and leaves some out. The sample holds tens of thousands of clones, 70% to 80% seen once. As for time point: cycle 4 day 1 (C4D1), after less than seven weeks of nivolumab. Every single patient, without exception, relapsed after autologous stem cell transplantation, and brentuximab vedotin exposure varied. Sequenced material: peripheral blood mononuclear cells (PBMCs), taken before the fourth cycle of nivolumab. These receptors came from a human donor with classical Hodgkin lymphoma.

The rearrangement uses TRBV7-8 and TRBJ1-1; a weak D match, TRBD1 (5 bases). The CDR3 spans 14 residues. Germline lookup yields CDR1 SGHVS and CDR2 FQNEAQ. V was cut by 6 bases and J by 0 bases, with 11 bases left in between. CDR3 loop: CASRSRDLNTEAFF. CDR3 nucleotide sequence: TGTGCCAGCAGGTCCAGGGACCTGAACACTGAAGCTTTCTTT.

The chain carries TRBV5-1 and TRBJ1-2; D is uncertain. Trimming took off 0 bases at V and 3 bases at J, with 12 bases between the two ends. The CDR3 totals 15 residues. The V gene's germline CDR1 is SGHRS and CDR2 YFSETQ. The CDR3 spells CASSLESGPYYGYTF. DNA for the CDR3: TGCGCCAGCAGCTTGGAGTCAGGCCCGTACTATGGCTACACCTTC.

The rearrangement joins TRBV9 to TRBJ2-7, with TRBD2 as a possible D gene (6 bases). Germline lookup yields CDR1 SGDLS and CDR2 YYNGEE. The V and J ends lost 0 bases and 0 bases respectively, with 10 bases between them. CDR3 size: 15 residues. CDR3 nucleotide sequence: TGTGCCAGCAGCGTAGGGGTAGCGGACTCCTACGAGCAGTACTTC. Protein product: CASSVGVADSYEQYF. Full variable domain (outside the CDR3, taken from reference TRBV9 and TRBJ2-7): DSGVTQTPKHLITATGQRVTLRCSPRSGDLSVYWYQQSLDQGLQFLIQYYNGEERAKGNILERFSAQQFPDLHSELNLSSLELGDSALYFCASSVGVADSYEQYFGPGTRLTVT.

V gene TRBV18 combines with J gene TRBJ1-2; D is perhaps TRBD1 (5 bases). V lost 8 bases to trimming and J lost 6 bases, with 13 bases between them. Looked up from germline, CDR1 is KGHSH and CDR2 is LQKENI. This CDR3 is built from 12 residues. CDR3 loop: CASTTGENGYTF. DNA for the CDR3: TGTGCCAGCACCACGGGGGAGAATGGCTACACCTTC.

This clone has only one observation. The CDR3 nucleotides are TGTGCCAGTAGTATAAGCGGCGGCCAAGAGACCCAGTACTTC. Protein product: CASSISGGQETQYF. The rearrangement links TRBV19 to TRBJ2-5; possible D gene TRBD2, 5 bases. The CDR3 is 14 residues long. CDR1 and CDR2 (germline): LNHDA, SQIVND (reference sequence). V was shortened by 2 bases and J by 1 base, with 8 bases between the two germline ends.

This chain joins TRBV21-1 and TRBJ1-5. TRBV21-1 is a known pseudogene. The CDR3 has 16 residues. The CDR3, as DNA: TGTGCCAGCAGCAATAACAGCGGTCGCGTAAATCAGCCCCAGCATTTT. Translated, it gives CASSNNSGRVNQPQHF.

To note about this clone: This CDR3 is also generated by other DNA sequences in the sample. The chain employs TRBV30 and TRBJ1-6, with D possibly being TRBD1 (6 bases). V lost 2 bases and J 10 bases, leaving 12 bases between the germline ends. Germline V gene data show CDR1 as GTSNPN and CDR2 as SVGIG (reference sequence). This CDR3 has 13 residues. The CDR3 region is CAWSTGLDSPLHF. The DNA of the CDR3 is TGTGCCTGGAGTACAGGGTTGGACTCACCCCTCCACTTT.

The rearrangement joins TRBV2 to TRBJ1-5; no clear D. V shed 6 bases and J shed 3 bases, with 9 bases lying between them. Germline assignment: CDR1 SNHLY and CDR2 FYNNEI. The CDR3 spans 13 residues. CDR3 nucleotides: TGTGCCAGCAGGAGGACGGTCAATCAGCCCCAGCATTTT. It yields the protein CASRRTVNQPQHF.

The CDR3: CASSTLGSGKYNEQFF. The CDR3 nucleotides read TGTGCCAGCAGCACCCTGGGTAGCGGGAAATACAATGAGCAGTTCTTC. V is TRBV7-3 and J is TRBJ2-1, with 8 bases aligning to TRBD2. CDR1 is SGHTA, CDR2 FQGTGA, per germline. The CDR3 totals 16 residues. V trimming: 5 bases; J trimming: 4 bases; junction bases outside the gene matches: 10.

This chain links TRBV9 with TRBJ2-7; the D gene could be TRBD1 or TRBD2 (5 bases each). The CDR3 has 13 amino acids. Trimming shortened V by 4 bases and J by 4 bases, and 12 bases separated the two germline ends. Germline V gene data show CDR1 as SGDLS and CDR2 as YYNGEE. CDR3 protein: CASSPWGNYEQYF. The CDR3 DNA reads TGTGCCAGCAGCCCCTGGGGGAATTACGAGCAGTACTTC.

This clone was seen more than once but under ten times. The chain links TRBV4-2 to TRBJ2-1, with D unresolved. The germline V and J ends were trimmed by 4 bases and 2 bases, with 18 bases remaining between them. This CDR3 is built from 17 residues. Germline loops: CDR1 LGHNA, CDR2 YNFKEQ. The CDR3 coding sequence is TGTGCCAGCAGCCGTAGGCAGAAGACCGACGCCTACAATGAGCAGTTCTTC. Protein: CASSRRQKTDAYNEQFF.

CDR3 protein: CASSEPGRPDYEQYF. The CDR3 nucleotides are TGTGCCAGCAGTGAACCAGGGAGACCCGACTACGAGCAGTACTTC. This chain uses TRBV6-1 with TRBJ2-7; D possibly uses TRBD1 or TRBD2 (5 bases each). V was pared by 2 bases and J by 3 bases, with 14 bases between. This CDR3 contains 15 residues. The germline gives CDR1 MNHNS, CDR2 SASEGT.

The J gene is TRBJ1-1, the V gene TRBV2; maybe TRBD1 (5 bases). V shed 8 bases and J shed 4 bases, with 14 bases lying between them. From germline, CDR1 is SNHLY and CDR2 FYNNEI. The length of the CDR3 is 13 residues. The CDR3 loop is CASGTLSGTEAFF. For the CDR3, the DNA is TGTGCCAGCGGGACCCTTTCAGGCACTGAAGCTTTCTTT.

The chain couples TRBV10-3 to TRBJ2-7; D gene uncertain. V was pared by 4 bases and J by 3 bases, with 10 bases between. This CDR3 comprises 13 residues. Germline V gene lookup returns CDR1 ENHRY and CDR2 SYGVKD. Here the CDR3 reads CAISVRGDYEQYF. The CDR3 DNA sequence: TGTGCCATCAGTGTGCGCGGCGACTACGAGCAGTACTTC.

The chain links TRBV19 to TRBJ2-5, with 12 bases fitting TRBD2. Looked up from germline, CDR1 is LNHDA and CDR2 is SQIVND (reference sequence). There are 19 residues in the CDR3. V dropped 2 bases and J dropped 4; count of bases not matched to a gene: 14. CDR3 protein: CASSIKRTSGMRVVETQYF. CDR3 coding DNA: TGTGCCAGTAGTATAAAAAGGACTAGCGGGATGAGGGTAGTAGAGACCCAGTACTTC.

This clone was observed once. This sequence joins TRBV5-4 and TRBJ2-7; 10 nucleotides line up with TRBD2. After removal of 3 bases from V and 2 bases from J, the junction contained 5 bases not matched to a gene. The CDR3 has 15 amino acids. The germline CDR1 and CDR2 sequences are SGHNT and YYREEE (reference sequence). CDR3 in DNA: TGTGCCAGCAGCTGGGGACTAGCGAGAACCTACGAGCAGTACTTC. Residues: CASSWGLARTYEQYF.

This clone was seen a few times. V and J are TRBV7-9 and TRBJ1-5; D remains unclear. Germline-derived CDR1 and CDR2 are SEHNR and FQNEAQ (reference sequence). Trimming shortened V by 4 bases and J by 4 bases, and 8 bases separated the two germline ends. There are 13 residues in the CDR3. The CDR3 loop is CASSWTENQPQHF. CDR3 coding DNA: TGTGCCAGCAGCTGGACGGAAAATCAGCCCCAGCATTTT.

The V and J genes are TRBV5-5 and TRBJ1-1, with D maybe TRBD1 (5 bases). V was shortened by 5 bases and J by 6 bases, with 17 bases between the two germline ends. Germline V gene lookup returns CDR1 SGHKS and CDR2 YYEKEE (reference sequence). The CDR3 is made up of 14 amino acids. Written as DNA, the CDR3 is TGTGCCAGCAGGTACGACTACGGGGGATCTGAAGCTTTCTTT. Protein product: CASRYDYGGSEAFF.